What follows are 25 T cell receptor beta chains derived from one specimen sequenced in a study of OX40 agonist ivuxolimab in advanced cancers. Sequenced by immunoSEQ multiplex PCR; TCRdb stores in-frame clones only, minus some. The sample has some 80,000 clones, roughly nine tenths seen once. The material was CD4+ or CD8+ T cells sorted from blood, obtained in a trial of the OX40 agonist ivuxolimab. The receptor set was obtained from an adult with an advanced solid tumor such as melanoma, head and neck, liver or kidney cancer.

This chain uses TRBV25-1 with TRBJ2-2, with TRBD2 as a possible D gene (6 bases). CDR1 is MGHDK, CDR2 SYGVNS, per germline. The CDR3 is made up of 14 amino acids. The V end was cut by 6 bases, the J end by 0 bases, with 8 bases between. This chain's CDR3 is CASRVAANTGELFF. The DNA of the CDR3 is TGTGCCAGCAGGGTAGCGGCGAACACCGGGGAGCTGTTTTTT.

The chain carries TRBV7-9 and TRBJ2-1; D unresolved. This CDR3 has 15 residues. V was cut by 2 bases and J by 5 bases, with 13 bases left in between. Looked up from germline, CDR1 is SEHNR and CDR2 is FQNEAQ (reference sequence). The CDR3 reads CASSLLWHGNNEQFF. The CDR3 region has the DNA TGTGCCAGCAGCTTACTCTGGCATGGGAACAATGAGCAGTTCTTC.

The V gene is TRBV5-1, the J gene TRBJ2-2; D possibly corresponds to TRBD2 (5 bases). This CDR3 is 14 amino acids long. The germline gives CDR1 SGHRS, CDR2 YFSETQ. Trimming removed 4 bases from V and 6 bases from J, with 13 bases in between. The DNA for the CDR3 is TGCGCCAGCAGCCGAGACTCACTAGCCGGGGAGCTGTTTTTT. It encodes CASSRDSLAGELFF.

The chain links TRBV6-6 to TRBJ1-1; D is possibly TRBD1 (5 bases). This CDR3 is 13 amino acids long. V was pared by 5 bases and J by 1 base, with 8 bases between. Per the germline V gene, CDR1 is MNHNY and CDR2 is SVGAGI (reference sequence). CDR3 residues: CASSGQANTEAFF. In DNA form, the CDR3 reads TGTGCCAGCAGTGGACAAGCGAACACTGAAGCTTTCTTT.

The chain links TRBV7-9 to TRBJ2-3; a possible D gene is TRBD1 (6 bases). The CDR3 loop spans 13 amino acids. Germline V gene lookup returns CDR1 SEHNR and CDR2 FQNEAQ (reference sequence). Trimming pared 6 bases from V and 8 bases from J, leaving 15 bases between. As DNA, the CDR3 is TGTGCCAGCAGAGACAGGTCACCCGGTACGCAGTATTTT. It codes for CASRDRSPGTQYF.

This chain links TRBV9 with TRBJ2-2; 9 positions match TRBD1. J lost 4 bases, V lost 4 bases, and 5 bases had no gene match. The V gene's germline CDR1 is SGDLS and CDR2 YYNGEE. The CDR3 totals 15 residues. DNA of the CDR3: TGTGCCAGCAGCTGGGACAGGGTCGGCACCGGGGAGCTGTTTTTT. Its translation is CASSWDRVGTGELFF.

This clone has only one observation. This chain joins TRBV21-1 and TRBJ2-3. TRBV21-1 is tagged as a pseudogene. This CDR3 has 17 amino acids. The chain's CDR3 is CASSKNGGGSSTDTQYF. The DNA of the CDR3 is TGTGCCAGCAGCAAAAACGGGGGCGGCTCTAGCACAGATACGCAGTATTTT.

In DNA, the CDR3 is TGTGCCAGCAGCTTAAAAGCACGCACAGATACGCAGTATTTT. This codes for CASSLKARTDTQYF. The chain carries TRBV7-3 and TRBJ2-3; D call uncertain. Germline lookup yields CDR1 SGHTA and CDR2 FQGTGA. This CDR3 is built from 14 residues. V lost 1 base and J 1 base, leaving 6 bases between the germline ends. Full variable domain (rest looked up from reference TRBV7-3 and TRBJ2-3): GAGVSQTPSNKVTEKGKYVELRCDPISGHTALYWYRQSLGQGPEFLIYFQGTGAADDSGLPNDRFFAVRPEGSVSTLKIQRTERGDSAVYLCASSLKARTDTQYFGPGTRLTVL.

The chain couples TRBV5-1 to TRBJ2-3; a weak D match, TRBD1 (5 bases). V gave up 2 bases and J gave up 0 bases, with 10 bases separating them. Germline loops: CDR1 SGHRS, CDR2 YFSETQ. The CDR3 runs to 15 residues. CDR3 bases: TGCGCCAGCAGCTTTGGACACGAAAGCACAGATACGCAGTATTTT. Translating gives CASSFGHESTDTQYF.

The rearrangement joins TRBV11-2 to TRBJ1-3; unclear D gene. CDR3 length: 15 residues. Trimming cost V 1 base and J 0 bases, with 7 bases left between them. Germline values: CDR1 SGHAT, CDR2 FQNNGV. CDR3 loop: CASSLGRNSGNTIYF. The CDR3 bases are TGTGCCAGCAGCTTAGGCCGGAACTCTGGAAACACCATATATTTT.

CDR3: CASSETVGTSRRNEQFF. In DNA, the CDR3 is TGTGCCAGCAGTGAAACTGTTGGAACTAGCCGACGCAATGAGCAGTTCTTC. The rearrangement links TRBV2 to TRBJ2-1; D is perhaps TRBD2 (6 bases). The CDR3 loop spans 17 amino acids. The germline V gene encodes CDR1 SNHLY and CDR2 FYNNEI. V was trimmed by 2 bases and J by 6 bases, leaving 20 bases between them.

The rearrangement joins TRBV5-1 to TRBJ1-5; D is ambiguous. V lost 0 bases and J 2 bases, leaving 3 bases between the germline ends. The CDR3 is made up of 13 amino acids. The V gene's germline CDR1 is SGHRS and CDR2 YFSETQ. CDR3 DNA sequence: TGCGCCAGCAGCTTGGATGGCAATCAGCCCCAGCATTTT. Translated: CASSLDGNQPQHF.

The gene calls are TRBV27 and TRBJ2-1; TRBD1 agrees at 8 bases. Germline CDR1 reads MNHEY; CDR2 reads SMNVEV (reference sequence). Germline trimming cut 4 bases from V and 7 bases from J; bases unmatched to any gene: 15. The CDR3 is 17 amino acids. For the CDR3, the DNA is TGTGCCAGCAGTTACCGATCCTCCGGGACAGGTTTTAATGAGCAGTTCTTC. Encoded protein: CASSYRSSGTGFNEQFF.

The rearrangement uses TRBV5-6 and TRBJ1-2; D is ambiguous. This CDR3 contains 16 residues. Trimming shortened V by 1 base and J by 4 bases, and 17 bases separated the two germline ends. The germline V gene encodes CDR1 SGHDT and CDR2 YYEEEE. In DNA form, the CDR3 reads TGTGCCAGCAGCTTGAGTGACGGGGAACGCAGCTATGGCTACACCTTC. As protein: CASSLSDGERSYGYTF.

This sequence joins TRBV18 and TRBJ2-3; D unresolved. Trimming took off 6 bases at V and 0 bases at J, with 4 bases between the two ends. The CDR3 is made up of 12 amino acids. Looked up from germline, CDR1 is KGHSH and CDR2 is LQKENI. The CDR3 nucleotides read TGTGCCAGCTCTCGCAGCACAGATACGCAGTATTTT. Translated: CASSRSTDTQYF.

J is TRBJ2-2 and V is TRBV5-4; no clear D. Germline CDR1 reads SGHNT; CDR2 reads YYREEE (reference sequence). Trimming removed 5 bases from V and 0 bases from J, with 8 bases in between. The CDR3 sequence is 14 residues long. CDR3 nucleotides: TGTGCCAGCAGGATGGGGTCGAACACCGGGGAGCTGTTTTTT. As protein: CASRMGSNTGELFF.

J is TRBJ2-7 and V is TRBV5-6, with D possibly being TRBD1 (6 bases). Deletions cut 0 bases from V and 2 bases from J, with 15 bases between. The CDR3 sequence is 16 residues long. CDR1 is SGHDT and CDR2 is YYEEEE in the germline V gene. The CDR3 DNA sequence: TGTGCCAGCAGCTTGGCCCTCGGACAGAGGACCTACGAGCAGTACTTC. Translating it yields CASSLALGQRTYEQYF.

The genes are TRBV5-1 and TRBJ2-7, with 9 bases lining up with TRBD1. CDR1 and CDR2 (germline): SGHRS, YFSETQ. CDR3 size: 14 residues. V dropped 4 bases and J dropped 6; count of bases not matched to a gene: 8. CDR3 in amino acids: CASSPDRGFSEQYF. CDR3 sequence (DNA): TGCGCCAGCAGCCCGGACAGGGGCTTCTCCGAGCAGTACTTC.

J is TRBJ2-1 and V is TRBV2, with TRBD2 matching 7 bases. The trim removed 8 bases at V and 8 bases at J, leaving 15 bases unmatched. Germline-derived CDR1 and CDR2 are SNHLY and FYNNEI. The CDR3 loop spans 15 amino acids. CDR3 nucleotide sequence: TGTGCCAGCGGGGAGGGATTCCCCCCAAGGGATGAGCAGTTCTTC. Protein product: CASGEGFPPRDEQFF.

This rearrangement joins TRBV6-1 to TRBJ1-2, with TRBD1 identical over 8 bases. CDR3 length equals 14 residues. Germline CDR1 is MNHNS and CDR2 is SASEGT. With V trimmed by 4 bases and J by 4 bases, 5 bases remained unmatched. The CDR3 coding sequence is TGTGCCAGCAGTGGCCAGGGGGCTGGCTATGGCTACACCTTC. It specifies CASSGQGAGYGYTF.

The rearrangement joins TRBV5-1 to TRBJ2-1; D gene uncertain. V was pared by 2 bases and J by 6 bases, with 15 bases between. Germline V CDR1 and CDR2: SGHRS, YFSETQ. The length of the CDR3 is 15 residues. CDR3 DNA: TGCGCCAGCAGCTTTAAAGAGACCCTGGGCAATGAGCAGTTCTTC. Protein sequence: CASSFKETLGNEQFF.

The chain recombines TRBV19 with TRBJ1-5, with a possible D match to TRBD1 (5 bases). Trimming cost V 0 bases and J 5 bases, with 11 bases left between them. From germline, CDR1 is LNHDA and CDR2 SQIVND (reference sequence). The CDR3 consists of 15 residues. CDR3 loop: CASSIEEGTYQPQHF. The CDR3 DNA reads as TGTGCCAGTAGTATAGAAGAGGGGACTTATCAGCCCCAGCATTTT. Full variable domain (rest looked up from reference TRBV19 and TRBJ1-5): DGGITQSPKYLFRKEGQNVTLSCEQNLNHDAMYWYRQDPGQGLRLIYYSQIVNDFQKGDIAEGYSVSREKKESFPLTVTSAQKNPTAFYLCASSIEEGTYQPQHFGDGTRLSIL.

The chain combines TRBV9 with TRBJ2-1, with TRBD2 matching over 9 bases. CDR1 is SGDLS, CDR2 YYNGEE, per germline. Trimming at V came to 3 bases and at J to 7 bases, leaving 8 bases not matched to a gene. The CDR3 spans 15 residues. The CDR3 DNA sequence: TGTGCCAGCAGCGCGCGACTAGCGGAGGGAAATGAGCAGTTCTTC. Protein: CASSARLAEGNEQFF. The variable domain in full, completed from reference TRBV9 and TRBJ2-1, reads DSGVTQTPKHLITATGQRVTLRCSPRSGDLSVYWYQQSLDQGLQFLIQYYNGEERAKGNILERFSAQQFPDLHSELNLSSLELGDSALYFCASSARLAEGNEQFFGPGTRLTVL.

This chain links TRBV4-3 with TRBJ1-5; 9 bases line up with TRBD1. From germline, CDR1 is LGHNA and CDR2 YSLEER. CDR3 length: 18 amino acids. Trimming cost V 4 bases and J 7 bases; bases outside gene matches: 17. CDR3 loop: CASSPSPGQGQEGQPQHF. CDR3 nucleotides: TGCGCCAGCAGCCCATCGCCGGGACAGGGTCAGGAGGGGCAGCCCCAGCATTTT.

CDR3 protein: CASSSIGLVDEQYF. As DNA, the CDR3 is TGTGCCAGCAGCTCCATCGGACTAGTCGACGAGCAGTACTTC. V and J are TRBV7-2 and TRBJ2-7, with 7 bases matching TRBD2. Per the germline V gene, CDR1 is SGHTA and CDR2 is FQGNSA. Losses at the gene ends were 4 bases for V and 5 bases for J; bases not matched to a gene: 8. The CDR3 spans 14 residues.